This passage covers 5 T cell receptor beta chains from one sample sequenced in a study of CD8+CD57+ T cells in acquired aplastic anemia. The study profiled TCR beta VDJ and CDR3 using genomic DNA as template. TCRdb reprocessed the reads via MiXCR and lists one record per CDR3 protein. The sample lists approximately 380,000 distinct CDR3 sequences, 65% to 75% seen once, with less than 4% in the top ten. Source material: sorted CD4+, CD8+, or CD8+CD57+ T cells (not recorded which) from PBMCs. The receptors come from a human donor in good health, serving as a control.

The chain carries TRBV7-2 and TRBJ2-1; a weak D match, TRBD1 (6 bases). Germline CDR1 reads SGHTA; CDR2 reads FQGNSA. The germline V and J ends were trimmed by 5 bases and 15 bases, with 26 bases remaining between them. The CDR3 runs to 15 residues. CDR3 region: CASSPAKTGYTDPFF. The CDR3 nucleotides are TGTGCCAGCAGCCCCGCCAAGACAGGCTACACAGATCCGTTCTTC. Complete variable domain (other parts from reference TRBV7-2 and TRBJ2-1): GAGVSQSPSNKVTEKGKDVELRCDPISGHTALYWYRQSLGQGLEFLIYFQGNSAPDKSGLPSDRFSAERTGGSVSTLTIQRTQQEDSAVYLCASSPAKTGYTDPFFGPGTRLTVL.

This clonotype appeared many times. The chain links TRBV7-8 to TRBJ2-3, with D perhaps being TRBD1 or TRBD2 (6 bases each). Germline values: CDR1 SGHVS, CDR2 FQNEAQ. CDR3 length: 14 amino acids. The V end was cut by 1 base, the J end by 3 bases, with 8 bases between. The CDR3 region has the DNA TGTGCCAGCAGCTTAGGGGGGGCGACAGATACGCAGTATTTT. Translation gives CASSLGGATDTQYF.

This chain uses TRBV5-6 with TRBJ2-5; D not resolved. In germline, CDR1 is SGHDT, CDR2 YYEEEE. Deletions cut 2 bases from V and 1 base from J, with 12 bases between. The CDR3 has 15 residues. This CDR3 is CASSLYRLFQETQYF. CDR3 in DNA: TGTGCCAGCAGCTTATATCGGTTGTTCCAAGAGACCCAGTACTTC.

The chain carries TRBV20-1 and TRBJ2-3; D gene ambiguous. The CDR3 runs to 14 residues. Looked up from germline, CDR1 is DFQATT and CDR2 is SNEGSKA (reference sequence). Deletions cut 0 bases from V and 6 bases from J, with 13 bases between. CDR3 sequence (DNA): TGCAGTGCTAGAGATGTAGGGTCGTCGGATACGCAGTATTTT. This encodes CSARDVGSSDTQYF.

A remark on this clonotype: The conserved final phenylalanine or tryptophan is absent from the CDR3, which likely points to a read error. The limits of the CDR3 on the DNA are not certain, so only TCRdb's listed CDR3 is given. The chain employs TRBV29-1 and TRBJ2-1; the table's D gene call, TRBD1, was not cross checked with the DNA. In germline, CDR1 is SQVTM, CDR2 ANQGSEA. The CDR3 has 14 amino acids, counting both end residues. This CDR3 reads CSAGSGTVYDEKFC.